This TCR beta chain was profiled in a study of blood T cell repertoires in COVID-19. Whole-study context: COVID-19 samples from acute and convalescent phases originated in the United States, Italy and Spain.

The repertoire was sequenced with immunoSEQ multiplex PCR; TCRdb's copy has only in-frame clones and lacks some. This table has more than 95,000 clones, around 74% appearing once. CDR3 length: 14 amino acids. From germline, CDR1 is SQVTM and CDR2 ANQGSEA. Trimming shortened V by 5 bases and J by 4 bases, and 17 bases separated the two germline ends. This TCR derives from a woman in her seventies with acute or convalescent COVID-19. Sequencing was done on a sample of peripheral blood. This chain joins TRBV29-1 and TRBJ1-1; D is ambiguous. The CDR3: CSVHSRGRATEAFF. The DNA for the CDR3 is TGCAGCGTTCACAGCCGTGGGCGCGCCACTGAAGCTTTCTTT.